These 17 T cell receptor beta chains came from one sample sequenced in a study of vaccination and CD4 T cells after COVID-19 (dated by TCRdb to between 2021 and 2023). Taken with the paper, the label for treatment or condition translates to: approximately 11-day PBMC culture with coronavirus spike peptide pools or control peptides (ViraFEST assay). Their antigens are not known. Library creation used PCR. Reads for this sample came from an Illumina iSeq 100. DNA from cultured CD4+ T cells was subjected to TCR sequencing with the Oncomine TCR Beta short-read assay at the Johns Hopkins FTIC core. TCRdb reran the public reads through fastp at Q25 and MiXCR, keeping productive beta chains. All rows with the same CDR3 protein become a single entry with the most common DNA and genes. Across this sample there are some 12,000 distinct CDR3 sequences, with 50% to 75% seen only once. The ten largest clonotypes hold 8% of the sample.

Sequencing used CD4+ T cells from blood, cultured in vitro. These receptors were obtained from a human donor who had recovered from COVID-19.

The chain recombines TRBV6-5 with TRBJ2-7, with D unclear. The germline CDR1 and CDR2 sequences are MNHEY and SVGAGI. Trimming stripped 0 bases from V and 9 bases from J, with 9 bases between. The CDR3 is made up of 12 amino acids. The CDR3 coding sequence is TGTGCCAGCAGTTACTCGACCAACGCGCAGTACTTC. As protein: CASSYSTNAQYF.

The CDR3 DNA reads TGCAGTGCCCCCGGGACAGGGGGTAATGGCTACACCTTC. It codes for CSAPGTGGNGYTF. The V call is TRBV20-1, the J call TRBJ1-2; the match to TRBD1 covers 11 bases. V shed 6 bases and J 6 bases; nucleotides not matched to a gene: 6. The CDR3 length is 13 residues. The germline CDR1 and CDR2 sequences are DFQATT and SNEGSKA (reference sequence).

The chain recombines TRBV6-1 with TRBJ2-2; possible D gene TRBD1, 6 bases. CDR3 length: 17 amino acids. Trimming left V 6 bases short and J 5 bases short, with 22 bases between. Germline V lookup: CDR1 MNHNS, CDR2 SASEGT. The DNA for the CDR3 is TGTGCCAGCAGGTCCGTAAGAGGGCAGGGGTGGACCGGGGAGCTGTTTTTT. Translating it yields CASRSVRGQGWTGELFF.

On this clonotype itself: Germline and junction disagree at one end, which may indicate a read error. CDR3 bases: TGTGCCAGCAGCTCCCACTCTGGAAGGATGCACTTC. Translated, it gives CASSSHSGRMHF. The chain carries TRBV7-2 and TRBJ2-4; D call uncertain. This CDR3 contains 12 residues. Germline V gene data show CDR1 as SGHTA and CDR2 as FQGNSA. Full variable domain (outside the CDR3, taken from reference TRBV7-2 and TRBJ2-4): GAGVSQSPSNKVTEKGKDVELRCDPISGHTALYWYRQSLGQGLEFLIYFQGNSAPDKSGLPSDRFSAERTGGSVSTLTIQRTQQEDSAVYLCASSSHSGRMHFGAGTRLSVL.

This clonotype was seen only once. The chain carries TRBV5-5 and TRBJ2-5, with D maybe TRBD1 (5 bases). This CDR3 has 15 amino acids. V gave up 0 bases and J gave up 5 bases, with 14 bases separating them. The germline gives CDR1 SGHKS, CDR2 YYEKEE (reference sequence). CDR3: CASSLATGGYETQYF. As DNA, the CDR3 is TGTGCCAGCAGCTTGGCAACAGGTGGTTACGAGACCCAGTACTTC.

This clonotype was picked up a small number of times. The chain is built from TRBV10-1 and TRBJ2-5, with D unresolved. CDR1 and CDR2 (germline): WNHNN, SYGVQD (reference sequence). The CDR3 covers 13 residues. The germline V and J ends were trimmed by 2 bases and 0 bases, with 4 bases remaining between them. Here the CDR3 reads CASSEGHQETQYF. The CDR3 DNA is TGCGCCAGCAGTGAGGGACACCAAGAGACCCAGTACTTC.

V is TRBV7-9 and J is TRBJ2-5; D not certain. The CDR3 loop spans 13 amino acids. The germline V and J ends were trimmed by 2 bases and 7 bases, with 11 bases remaining between them. Germline V gene lookup returns CDR1 SEHNR and CDR2 FQNEAQ (reference sequence). This chain's CDR3 is CASSLFLVGTQYF. The CDR3 nucleotides are TGTGCCAGCAGCTTATTCTTAGTGGGGACCCAGTACTTC.

This clonotype came up once. In nucleotides, the CDR3 is TGTGCCAGCAGCTTGCGGGGACTAGTCCACAATGAGCAGTTCTTC. It encodes CASSLRGLVHNEQFF. The rearrangement joins TRBV5-8 to TRBJ2-1; 8 bases are shared with TRBD2. This CDR3 spans 15 amino acids. Losses at the gene ends were 1 base for V and 5 bases for J; bases not matched to a gene: 5. Germline V lookup: CDR1 SGHTS, CDR2 YDEGEE.

This rearrangement joins TRBV20-1 to TRBJ2-1, with D possibly matching TRBD1 (5 bases). The CDR3 loop spans 12 amino acids. V was shortened by 3 bases and J by 6 bases, with 9 bases between the two germline ends. The germline V gene encodes CDR1 DFQATT and CDR2 SNEGSKA (reference sequence). The CDR3 loop reads CSASRQGNEQFF. In DNA, the CDR3 is TGCAGTGCTAGCAGGCAGGGCAATGAGCAGTTCTTC.

The chain combines TRBV12-3 or TRBV12-4 with TRBJ1-1; weak D call: TRBD1 (5 bases). V lost 3 bases, J lost 1 base, and 18 bases lay in between. This CDR3 is built from 17 residues. CDR3 residues: CASSLPLGRGENTEAFF. Here the CDR3 DNA reads TGTGCCAGCAGTTTGCCCCTGGGTCGAGGGGAGAACACTGAAGCTTTCTTT.

This clonotype was detected only a few times. The V call is TRBV24-1, the J call TRBJ2-5, with 9 bases lining up with TRBD1. Germline CDR1 and CDR2: KGHDR and SFDVKD. The trim removed 0 bases at V and 4 bases at J, leaving 2 bases unmatched. The CDR3 is made up of 15 amino acids. The CDR3 spells CATSDLDRGGETQYF. The CDR3 DNA reads TGTGCCACCAGTGATTTGGACAGGGGGGGAGAGACCCAGTACTTC.

Only a few counts were recorded for this clonotype. This chain joins TRBV20-1 and TRBJ2-1, with TRBD2 identical over 9 bases. The germline V gene has CDR1 DFQATT and CDR2 SNEGSKA (reference sequence). The junction had 7 bases not matched to a gene; V was cut back by 3 bases and J by 7 bases. The CDR3 is 14 residues long. CDR3 residues: CSASVAGDRNEQFF. In DNA, the CDR3 is TGCAGTGCTAGCGTAGCGGGAGATAGGAATGAGCAGTTCTTC.

The rearrangement joins TRBV7-9 to TRBJ1-1; D may be TRBD1 (6 bases). Germline values: CDR1 SEHNR, CDR2 FQNEAQ (reference sequence). Trimming removed 3 bases from V and 9 bases from J, with 17 bases in between. This CDR3 has 14 amino acids. The CDR3 here is CASSFSRTASQAFF. As DNA, the CDR3 is TGTGCCAGCAGCTTCTCACGGACAGCTTCCCAAGCTTTCTTT.

This chain connects TRBV6-1 to TRBJ2-7; 11 nucleotides align to TRBD2. The V gene end was trimmed by 6 bases and the J gene end by 3 bases; junction bases not matched to a gene: 22. The length of the CDR3 is 20 residues. Germline CDR1 and CDR2: MNHNS and SASEGT. The CDR3 nucleotides read TGTGCCAGCAGCGCCACGTCCCGGGACATTACTAGCGGGAGAGTCTACGAGCAGTACTTC. Its translation is CASSATSRDITSGRVYEQYF.

This clonotype was counted only a few times. The chain uses TRBV7-2 and TRBJ1-5, with no clear D. V was cut by 1 base and J by 7 bases, with 8 bases left in between. CDR1 and CDR2 from the germline V gene are SGHTA and FQGNSA. The CDR3 consists of 13 residues. The CDR3 DNA is TGTGCCAGCAGCTTAGAAAAGGGCCAGCCCCAGCATTTT. This encodes CASSLEKGQPQHF. The complete variable domain, with remaining parts taken from reference TRBV7-2 and TRBJ1-5, reads GAGVSQSPSNKVTEKGKDVELRCDPISGHTALYWYRQSLGQGLEFLIYFQGNSAPDKSGLPSDRFSAERTGGSVSTLTIQRTQQEDSAVYLCASSLEKGQPQHFGDGTRLSIL.

This clonotype was observed a single time. The chain employs TRBV29-1 and TRBJ2-1, with D tentatively TRBD2 (5 bases). There are 15 residues in the CDR3. The V end was cut by 8 bases, the J end by 5 bases, with 22 bases between. CDR1 is SQVTM and CDR2 is ANQGSEA in the germline V gene. Written as DNA, the CDR3 is TGCAGCCCCCGGAACGCTCTAGCCCAGGACAATGAGCAGTTCTTC. It yields the protein CSPRNALAQDNEQFF.

The chain joins TRBV30 to TRBJ1-2, with unresolved D. This CDR3 is built from 12 residues. Germline CDR1 reads GTSNPN; CDR2 reads SVGIG (reference sequence). V dropped 3 bases and J dropped 7 bases, with 12 bases sitting between them. The CDR3 is CAWSPGGVGYTF. DNA for the CDR3: TGTGCCTGGAGCCCTGGTGGGGTTGGCTACACCTTC.